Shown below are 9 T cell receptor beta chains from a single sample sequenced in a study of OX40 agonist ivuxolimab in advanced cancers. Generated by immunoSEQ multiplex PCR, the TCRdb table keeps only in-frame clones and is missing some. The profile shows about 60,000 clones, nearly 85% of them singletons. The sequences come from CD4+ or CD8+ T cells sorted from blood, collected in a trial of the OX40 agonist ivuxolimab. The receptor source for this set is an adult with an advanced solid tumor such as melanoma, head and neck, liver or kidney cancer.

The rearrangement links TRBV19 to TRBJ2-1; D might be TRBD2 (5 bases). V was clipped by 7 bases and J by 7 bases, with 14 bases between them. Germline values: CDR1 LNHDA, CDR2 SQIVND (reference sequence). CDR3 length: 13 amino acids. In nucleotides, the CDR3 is TGTGCCAGTAAAACGGAGGTGGGAAATGAGCAGTTCTTC. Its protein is CASKTEVGNEQFF.

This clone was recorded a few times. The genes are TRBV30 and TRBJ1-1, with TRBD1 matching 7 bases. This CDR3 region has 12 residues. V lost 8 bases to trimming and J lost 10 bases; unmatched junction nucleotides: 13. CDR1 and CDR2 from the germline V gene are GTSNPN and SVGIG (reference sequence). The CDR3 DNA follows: TGTGCCCGAAGTAAGGGGGCCCAGGGAGCTTTCTTT. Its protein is CARSKGAQGAFF.

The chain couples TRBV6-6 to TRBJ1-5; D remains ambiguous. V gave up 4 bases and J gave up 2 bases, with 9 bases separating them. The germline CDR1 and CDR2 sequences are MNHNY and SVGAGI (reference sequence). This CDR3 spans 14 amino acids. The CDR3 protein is CASSSGDGNQPQHF. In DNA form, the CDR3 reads TGTGCCAGCAGTTCTGGGGATGGCAATCAGCCCCAGCATTTT.

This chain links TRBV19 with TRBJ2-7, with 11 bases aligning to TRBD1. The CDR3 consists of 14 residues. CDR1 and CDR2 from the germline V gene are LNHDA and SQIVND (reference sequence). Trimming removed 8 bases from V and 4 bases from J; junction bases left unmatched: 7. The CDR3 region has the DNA TGTGCCAGTTCCCCGGGACAGGGGGTGTACGAGCAGTACTTC. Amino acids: CASSPGQGVYEQYF.

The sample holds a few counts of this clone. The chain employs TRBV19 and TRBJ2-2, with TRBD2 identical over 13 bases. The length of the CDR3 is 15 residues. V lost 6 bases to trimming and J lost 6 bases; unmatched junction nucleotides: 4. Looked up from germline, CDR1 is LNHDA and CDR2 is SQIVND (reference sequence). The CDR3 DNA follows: TGTGCCAGTAGCCCGACTAGCGGGAGGCCCGGGGAGCTGTTTTTT. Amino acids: CASSPTSGRPGELFF.

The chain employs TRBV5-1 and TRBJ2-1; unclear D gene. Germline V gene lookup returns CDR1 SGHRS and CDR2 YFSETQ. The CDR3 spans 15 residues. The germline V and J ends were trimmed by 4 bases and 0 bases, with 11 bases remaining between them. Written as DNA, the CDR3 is TGCGCCAGCAGCCACCGCCGTAGCTCCTACAATGAGCAGTTCTTC. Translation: CASSHRRSSYNEQFF.

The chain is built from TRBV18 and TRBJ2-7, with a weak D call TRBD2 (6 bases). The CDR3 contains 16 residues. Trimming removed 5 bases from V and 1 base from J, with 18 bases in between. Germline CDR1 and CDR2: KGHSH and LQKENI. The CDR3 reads CASSSQSTSTSYEQYF. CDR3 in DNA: TGTGCCAGCTCATCACAGTCAACTAGCACGTCCTACGAGCAGTACTTC.

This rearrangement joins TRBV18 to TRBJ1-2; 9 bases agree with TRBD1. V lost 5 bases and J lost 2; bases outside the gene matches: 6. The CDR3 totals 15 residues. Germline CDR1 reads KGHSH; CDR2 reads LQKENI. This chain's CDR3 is CASSSRDRENYGYTF. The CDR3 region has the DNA TGTGCCAGCTCATCCCGGGACAGGGAAAACTATGGCTACACCTTC.

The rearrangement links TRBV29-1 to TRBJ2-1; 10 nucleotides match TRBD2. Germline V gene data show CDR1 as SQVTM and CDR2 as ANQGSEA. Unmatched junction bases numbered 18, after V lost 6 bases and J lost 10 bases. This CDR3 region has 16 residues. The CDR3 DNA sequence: TGCAGCGTCCTAAAAACAGCGGGAGGGCCACTTAGGGAGCAGTTCTTC. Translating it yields CSVLKTAGGPLREQFF.